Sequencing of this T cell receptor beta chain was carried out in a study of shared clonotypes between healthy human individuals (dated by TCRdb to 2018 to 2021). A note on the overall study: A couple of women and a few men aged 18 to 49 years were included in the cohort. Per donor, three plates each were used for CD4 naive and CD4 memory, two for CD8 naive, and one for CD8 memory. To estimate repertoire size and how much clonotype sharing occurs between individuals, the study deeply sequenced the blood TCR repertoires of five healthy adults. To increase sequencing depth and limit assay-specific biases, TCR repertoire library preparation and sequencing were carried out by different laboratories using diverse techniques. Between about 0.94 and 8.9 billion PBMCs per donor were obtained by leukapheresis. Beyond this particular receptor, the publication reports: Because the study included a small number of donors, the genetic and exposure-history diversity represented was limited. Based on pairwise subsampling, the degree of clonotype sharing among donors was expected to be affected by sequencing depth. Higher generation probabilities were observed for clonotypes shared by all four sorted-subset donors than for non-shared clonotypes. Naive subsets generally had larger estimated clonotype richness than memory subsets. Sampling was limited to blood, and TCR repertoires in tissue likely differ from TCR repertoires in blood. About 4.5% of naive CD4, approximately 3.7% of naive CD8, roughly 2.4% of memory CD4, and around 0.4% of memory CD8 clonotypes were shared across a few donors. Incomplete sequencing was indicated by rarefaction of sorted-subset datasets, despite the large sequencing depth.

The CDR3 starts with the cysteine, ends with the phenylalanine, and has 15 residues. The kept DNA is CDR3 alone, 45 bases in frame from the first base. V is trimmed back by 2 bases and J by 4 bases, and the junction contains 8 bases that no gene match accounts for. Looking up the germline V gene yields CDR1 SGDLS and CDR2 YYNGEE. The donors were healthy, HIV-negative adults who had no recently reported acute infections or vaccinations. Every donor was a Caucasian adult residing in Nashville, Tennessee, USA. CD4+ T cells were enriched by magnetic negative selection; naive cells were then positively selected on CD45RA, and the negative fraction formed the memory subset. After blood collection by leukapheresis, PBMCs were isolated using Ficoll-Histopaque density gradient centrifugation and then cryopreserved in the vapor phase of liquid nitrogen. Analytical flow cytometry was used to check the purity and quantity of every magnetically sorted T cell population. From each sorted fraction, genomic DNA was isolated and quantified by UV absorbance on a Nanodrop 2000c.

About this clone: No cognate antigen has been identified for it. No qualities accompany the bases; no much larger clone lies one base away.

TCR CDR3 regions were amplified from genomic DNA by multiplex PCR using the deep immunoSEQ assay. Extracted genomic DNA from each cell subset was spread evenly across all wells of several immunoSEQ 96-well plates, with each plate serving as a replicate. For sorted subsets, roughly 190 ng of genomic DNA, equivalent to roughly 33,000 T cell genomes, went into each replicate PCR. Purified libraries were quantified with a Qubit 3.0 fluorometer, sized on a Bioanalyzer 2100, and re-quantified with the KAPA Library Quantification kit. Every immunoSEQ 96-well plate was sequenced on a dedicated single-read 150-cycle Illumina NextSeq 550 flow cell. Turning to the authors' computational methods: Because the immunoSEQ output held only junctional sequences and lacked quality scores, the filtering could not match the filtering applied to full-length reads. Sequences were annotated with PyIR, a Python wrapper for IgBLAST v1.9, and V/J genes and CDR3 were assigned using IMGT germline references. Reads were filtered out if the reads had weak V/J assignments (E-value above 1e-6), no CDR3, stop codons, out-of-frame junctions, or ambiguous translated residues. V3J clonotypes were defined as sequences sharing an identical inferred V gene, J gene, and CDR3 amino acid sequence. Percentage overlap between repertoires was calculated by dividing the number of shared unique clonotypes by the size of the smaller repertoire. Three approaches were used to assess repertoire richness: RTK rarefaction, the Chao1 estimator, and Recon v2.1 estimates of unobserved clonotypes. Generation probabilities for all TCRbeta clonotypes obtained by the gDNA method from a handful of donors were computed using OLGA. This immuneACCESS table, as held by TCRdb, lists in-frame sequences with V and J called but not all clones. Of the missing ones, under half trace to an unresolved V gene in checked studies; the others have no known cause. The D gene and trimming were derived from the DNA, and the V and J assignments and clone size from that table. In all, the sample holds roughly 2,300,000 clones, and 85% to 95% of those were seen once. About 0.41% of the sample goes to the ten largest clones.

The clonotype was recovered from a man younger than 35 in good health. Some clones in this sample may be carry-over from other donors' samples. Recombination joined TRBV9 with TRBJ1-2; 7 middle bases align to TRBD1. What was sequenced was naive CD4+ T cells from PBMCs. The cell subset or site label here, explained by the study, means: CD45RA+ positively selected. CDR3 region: CASSVQTGSGYGYTF. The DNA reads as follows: TGTGCCAGCAGCGTTCAGACAGGGTCGGGCTATGGCTACACCTTC.